The TCR beta chain under discussion was sequenced for a study of blood T cell repertoires in COVID-19. Overall study: The cDNA or gDNA used as material had been derived from T cells, B-cell-depleted T cells, or PBMCs.

TCRdb keeps only in-frame clones here, not all; method: immunoSEQ multiplex PCR. The profile shows around 230,000 clones, about 86% of them singletons. The CDR3 runs 14 residues. V lost 3 bases and J lost 6; bases outside the gene matches: 3. The V gene's germline CDR1 is SGDLS and CDR2 YYNGEE. The sample was PBMCs or T cells enriched from blood (not recorded which). This TCR was sampled from a woman between 40 and 55 years old with acute COVID-19. This sequence joins TRBV9 and TRBJ2-1; TRBD2 matches 10 bases. In DNA, the CDR3 is TGTGCCAGCAGCGGGACTAGCGGCCTCAATGAGCAGTTCTTC. Its protein is CASSGTSGLNEQFF.